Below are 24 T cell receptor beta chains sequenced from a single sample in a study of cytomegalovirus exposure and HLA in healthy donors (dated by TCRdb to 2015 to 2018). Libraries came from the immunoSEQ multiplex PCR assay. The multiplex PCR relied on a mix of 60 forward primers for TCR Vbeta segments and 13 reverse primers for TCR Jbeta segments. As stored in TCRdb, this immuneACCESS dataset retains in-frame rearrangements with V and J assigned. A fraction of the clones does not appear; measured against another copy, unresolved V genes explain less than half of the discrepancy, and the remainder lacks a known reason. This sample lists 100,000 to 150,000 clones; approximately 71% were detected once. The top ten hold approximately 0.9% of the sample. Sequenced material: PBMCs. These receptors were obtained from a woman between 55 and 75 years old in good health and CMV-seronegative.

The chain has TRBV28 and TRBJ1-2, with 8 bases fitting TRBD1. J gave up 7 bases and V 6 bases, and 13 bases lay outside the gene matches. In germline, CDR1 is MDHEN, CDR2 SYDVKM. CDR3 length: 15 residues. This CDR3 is CASSPSTQGAGGYTF. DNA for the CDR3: TGTGCCAGCAGCCCAAGCACGCAGGGGGCGGGTGGCTACACCTTC.

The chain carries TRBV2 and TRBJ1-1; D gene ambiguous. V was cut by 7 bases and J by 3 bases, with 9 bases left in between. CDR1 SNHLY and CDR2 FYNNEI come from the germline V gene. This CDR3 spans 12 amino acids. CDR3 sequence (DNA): TGTGCCAGCACCGGGGAAGACACTGAAGCTTTCTTT. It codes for CASTGEDTEAFF.

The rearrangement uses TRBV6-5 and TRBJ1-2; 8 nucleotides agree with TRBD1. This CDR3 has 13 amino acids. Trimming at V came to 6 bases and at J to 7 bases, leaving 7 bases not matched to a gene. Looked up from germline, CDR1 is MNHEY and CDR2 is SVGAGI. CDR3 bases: TGTGCCAGCAGAACCGGGACAGGATTTGGCTACACCTTC. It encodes CASRTGTGFGYTF.

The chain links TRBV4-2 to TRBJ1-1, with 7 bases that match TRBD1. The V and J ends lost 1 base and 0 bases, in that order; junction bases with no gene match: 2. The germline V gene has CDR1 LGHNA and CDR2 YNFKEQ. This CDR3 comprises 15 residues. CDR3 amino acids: CASSQAGQMNTEAFF. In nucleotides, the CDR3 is TGTGCCAGCAGCCAAGCGGGACAGATGAACACTGAAGCTTTCTTT.

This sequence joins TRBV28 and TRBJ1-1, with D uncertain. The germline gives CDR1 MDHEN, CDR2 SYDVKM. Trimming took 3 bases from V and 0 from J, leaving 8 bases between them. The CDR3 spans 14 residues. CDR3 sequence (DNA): TGTGCCAGCAGTTTCGTCAACTTGAACACTGAAGCTTTCTTT. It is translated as CASSFVNLNTEAFF.

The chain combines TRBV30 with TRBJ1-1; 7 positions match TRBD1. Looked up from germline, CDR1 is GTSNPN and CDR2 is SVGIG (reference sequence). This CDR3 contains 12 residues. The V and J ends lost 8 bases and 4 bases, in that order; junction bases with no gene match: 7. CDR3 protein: CAVTGVGTEAFF. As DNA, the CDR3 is TGTGCCGTTACAGGGGTCGGCACTGAAGCTTTCTTT.

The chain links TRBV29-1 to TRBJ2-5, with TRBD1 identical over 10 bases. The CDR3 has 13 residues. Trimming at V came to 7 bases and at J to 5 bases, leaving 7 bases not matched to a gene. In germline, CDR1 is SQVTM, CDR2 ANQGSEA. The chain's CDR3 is CSAATGGEETQYF. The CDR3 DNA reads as TGCAGCGCCGCGACAGGGGGCGAGGAGACCCAGTACTTC.

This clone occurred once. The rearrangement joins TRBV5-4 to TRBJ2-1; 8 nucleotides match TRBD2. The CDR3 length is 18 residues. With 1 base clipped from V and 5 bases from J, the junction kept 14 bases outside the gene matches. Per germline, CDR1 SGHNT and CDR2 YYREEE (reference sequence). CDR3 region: CASSLPTWGAGDHNEQFF. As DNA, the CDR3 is TGTGCCAGCAGCTTGCCCACCTGGGGAGCGGGAGACCACAATGAGCAGTTCTTC.

CDR3 in DNA: TGTGCCAGCTCCCTAAGGGGGATAGTTGGAGAGCAGTACTTC. It yields the protein CASSLRGIVGEQYF. The chain recombines TRBV18 with TRBJ2-5; weak D call: TRBD1 (6 bases). The V and J ends lost 6 bases and 11 bases respectively, with 22 bases between them. Germline V gene lookup returns CDR1 KGHSH and CDR2 LQKENI. The CDR3 covers 14 residues.

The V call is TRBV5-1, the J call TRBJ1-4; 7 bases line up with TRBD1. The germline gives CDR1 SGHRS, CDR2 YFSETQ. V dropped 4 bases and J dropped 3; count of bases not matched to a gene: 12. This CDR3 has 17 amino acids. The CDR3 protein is CASSAGGQPRPNEKLFF. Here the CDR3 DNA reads TGCGCCAGCAGCGCTGGGGGACAGCCACGGCCTAATGAAAAACTGTTTTTT.

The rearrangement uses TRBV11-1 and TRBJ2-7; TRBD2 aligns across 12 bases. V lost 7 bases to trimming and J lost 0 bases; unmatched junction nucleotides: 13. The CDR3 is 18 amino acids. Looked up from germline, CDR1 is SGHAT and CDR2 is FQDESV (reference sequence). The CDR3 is CASTKSVTSGGLSYEQYF. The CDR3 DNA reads TGTGCCAGCACGAAGTCGGTGACTAGCGGGGGCCTCTCCTACGAGCAGTACTTC.

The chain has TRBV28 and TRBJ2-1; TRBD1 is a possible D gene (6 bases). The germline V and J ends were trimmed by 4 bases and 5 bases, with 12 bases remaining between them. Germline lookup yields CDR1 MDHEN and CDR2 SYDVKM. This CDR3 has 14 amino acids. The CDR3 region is CASSSSNRDNEQFF. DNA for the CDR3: TGTGCCAGCAGTTCGTCCAACAGGGACAATGAGCAGTTCTTC.

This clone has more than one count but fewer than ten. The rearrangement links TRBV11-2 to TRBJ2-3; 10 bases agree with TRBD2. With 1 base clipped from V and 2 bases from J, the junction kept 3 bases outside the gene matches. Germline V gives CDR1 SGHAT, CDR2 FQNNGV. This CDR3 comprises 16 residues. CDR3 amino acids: CASSLGTSGNTDTQYF. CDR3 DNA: TGTGCCAGCAGCTTAGGGACTAGCGGCAACACAGATACGCAGTATTTT.

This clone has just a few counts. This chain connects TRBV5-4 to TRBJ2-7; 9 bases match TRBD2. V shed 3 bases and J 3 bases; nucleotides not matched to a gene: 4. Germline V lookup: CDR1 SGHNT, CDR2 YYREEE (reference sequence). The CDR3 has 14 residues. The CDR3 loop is CASSSPSGDYEQYF. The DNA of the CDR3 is TGTGCCAGCAGCTCACCTAGCGGGGACTACGAGCAGTACTTC.

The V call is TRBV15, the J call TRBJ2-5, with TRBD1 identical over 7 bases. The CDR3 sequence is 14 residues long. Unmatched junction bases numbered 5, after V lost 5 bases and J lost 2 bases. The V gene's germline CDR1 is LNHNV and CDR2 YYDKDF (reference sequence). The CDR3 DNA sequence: TGTGCCACCAGCCTTGACAGGGAACAAGAGACCCAGTACTTC. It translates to CATSLDREQETQYF.

The chain's CDR3 is CASSEGDSSNQPQHF. The CDR3 DNA reads TGTGCCAGCAGTGAAGGGGACAGCAGCAATCAGCCCCAGCATTTT. The V call is TRBV2, the J call TRBJ1-5, with TRBD1 identical over 7 bases. Trimming at V came to 1 base and at J to 1 base, leaving 1 base not matched to a gene. This CDR3 comprises 15 residues. The germline V gene has CDR1 SNHLY and CDR2 FYNNEI.

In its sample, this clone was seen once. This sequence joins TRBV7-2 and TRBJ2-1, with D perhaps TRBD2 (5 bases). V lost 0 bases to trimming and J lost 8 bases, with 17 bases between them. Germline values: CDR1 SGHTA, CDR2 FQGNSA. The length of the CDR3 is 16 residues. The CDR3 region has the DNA TGTGCCAGCAGCTTAGCGCCAAGTGTGGTTAGCGATGAGCAGTTCTTC. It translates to CASSLAPSVVSDEQFF.

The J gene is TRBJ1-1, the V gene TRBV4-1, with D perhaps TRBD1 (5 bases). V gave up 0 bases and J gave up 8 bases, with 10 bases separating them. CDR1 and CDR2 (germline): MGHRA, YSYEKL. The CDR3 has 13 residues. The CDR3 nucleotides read TGCGCCAGCAGCCAAGAAATTAACAGGGAAGCTTTCTTT. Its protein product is CASSQEINREAFF.

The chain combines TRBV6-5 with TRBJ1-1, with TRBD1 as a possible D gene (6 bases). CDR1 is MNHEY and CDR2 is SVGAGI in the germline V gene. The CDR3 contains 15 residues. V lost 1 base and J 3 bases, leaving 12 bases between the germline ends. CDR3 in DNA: TGTGCCAGCAGTTACTTGGGGCGGGGGCACACTGAAGCTTTCTTT. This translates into CASSYLGRGHTEAFF.

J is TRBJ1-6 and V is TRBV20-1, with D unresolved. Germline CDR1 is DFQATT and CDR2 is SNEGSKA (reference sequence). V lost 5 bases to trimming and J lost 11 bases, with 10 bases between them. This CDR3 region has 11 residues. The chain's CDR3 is CSASRQTPLHF. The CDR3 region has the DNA TGCAGTGCTTCACGCCAGACACCCCTCCACTTT.

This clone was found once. The CDR3: CASSPRTTGGNEKLFF. CDR3 in DNA: TGTGCCAGCAGTCCCAGGACGACAGGGGGTAATGAAAAACTGTTTTTT. This chain links TRBV6-6 with TRBJ1-4, with TRBD1 matching 9 bases. Germline-derived CDR1 and CDR2 are MNHNY and SVGAGI (reference sequence). After removal of 5 bases from V and 4 bases from J, the junction contained 8 bases not matched to a gene. The CDR3 length is 16 residues.

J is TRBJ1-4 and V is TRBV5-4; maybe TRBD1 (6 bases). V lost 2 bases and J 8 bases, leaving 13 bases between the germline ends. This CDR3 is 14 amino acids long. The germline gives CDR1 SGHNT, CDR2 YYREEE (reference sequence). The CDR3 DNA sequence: TGTGCCAGCAGCTTCGGCGGGGGCTCCGAAAAACTGTTTTTT. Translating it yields CASSFGGGSEKLFF.

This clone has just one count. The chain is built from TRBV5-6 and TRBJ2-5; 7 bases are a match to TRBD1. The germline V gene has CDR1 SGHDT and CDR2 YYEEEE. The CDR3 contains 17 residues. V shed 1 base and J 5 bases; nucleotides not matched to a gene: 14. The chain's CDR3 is CASSLLLLEGARETQYF. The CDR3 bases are TGTGCCAGCAGCTTGTTGTTGCTCGAGGGGGCAAGGGAGACCCAGTACTTC.

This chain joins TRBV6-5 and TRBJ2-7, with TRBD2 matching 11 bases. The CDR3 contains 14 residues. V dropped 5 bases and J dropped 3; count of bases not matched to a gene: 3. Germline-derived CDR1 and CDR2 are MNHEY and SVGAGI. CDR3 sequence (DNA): TGTGCCAGCAGTACGGGACTAGCGGACTACGAGCAGTACTTC. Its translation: CASSTGLADYEQYF.